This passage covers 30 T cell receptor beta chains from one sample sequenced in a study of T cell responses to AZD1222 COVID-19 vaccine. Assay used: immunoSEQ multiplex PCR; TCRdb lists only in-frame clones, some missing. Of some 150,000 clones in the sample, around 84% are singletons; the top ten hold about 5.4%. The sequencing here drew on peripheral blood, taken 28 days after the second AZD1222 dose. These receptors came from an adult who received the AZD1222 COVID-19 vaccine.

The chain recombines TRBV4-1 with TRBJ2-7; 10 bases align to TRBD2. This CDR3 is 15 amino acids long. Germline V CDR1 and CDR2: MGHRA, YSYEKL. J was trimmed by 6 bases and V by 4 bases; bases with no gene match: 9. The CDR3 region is CASSLTGTSALEQYF. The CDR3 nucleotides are TGCGCCAGCAGCCTCACCGGGACTAGCGCTCTCGAGCAGTACTTC.

CDR3 amino acids: CASSFGGTEAFF. CDR3 bases: TGTGCCAGCAGTTTCGGGGGGACTGAAGCTTTCTTT. The rearrangement joins TRBV12-3 or TRBV12-4 to TRBJ1-1, with D possibly TRBD1 on 5 matching bases. The CDR3 is 12 amino acids. V gave up 3 bases and J gave up 5 bases, with 7 bases separating them.

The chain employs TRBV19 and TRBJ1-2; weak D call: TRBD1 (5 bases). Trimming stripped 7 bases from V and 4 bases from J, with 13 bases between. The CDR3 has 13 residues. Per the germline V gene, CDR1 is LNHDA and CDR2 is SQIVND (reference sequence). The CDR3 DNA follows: TGTGCCAGTAAACCCCTGGGGCCCTATGGCTACACCTTC. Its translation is CASKPLGPYGYTF.

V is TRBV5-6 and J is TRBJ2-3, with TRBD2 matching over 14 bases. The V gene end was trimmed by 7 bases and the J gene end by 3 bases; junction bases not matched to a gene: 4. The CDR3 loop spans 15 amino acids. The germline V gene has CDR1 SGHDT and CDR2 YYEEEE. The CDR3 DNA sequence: TGTGCCAGCCTGGGGACTAGCGGGGGAACAGATACGCAGTATTTT. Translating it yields CASLGTSGGTDTQYF.

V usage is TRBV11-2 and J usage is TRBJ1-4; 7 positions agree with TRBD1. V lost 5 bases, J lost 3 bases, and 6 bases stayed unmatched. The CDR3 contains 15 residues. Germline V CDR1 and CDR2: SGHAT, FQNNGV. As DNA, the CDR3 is TGTGCCAGCAGCCCTAGGGGACAGCCTAATGAAAAACTGTTTTTT. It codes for CASSPRGQPNEKLFF.

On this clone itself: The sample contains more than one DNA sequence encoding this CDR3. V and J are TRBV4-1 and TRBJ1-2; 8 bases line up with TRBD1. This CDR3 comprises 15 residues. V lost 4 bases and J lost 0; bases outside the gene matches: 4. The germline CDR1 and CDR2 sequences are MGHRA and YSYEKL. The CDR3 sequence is CASSPGQGTNYGYTF. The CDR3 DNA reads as TGCGCCAGCAGCCCTGGACAGGGAACTAACTATGGCTACACCTTC.

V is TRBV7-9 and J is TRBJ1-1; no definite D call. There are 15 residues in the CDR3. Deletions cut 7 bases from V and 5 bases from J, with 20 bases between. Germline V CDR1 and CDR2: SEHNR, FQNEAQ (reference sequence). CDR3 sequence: CASTPQGRGSTEAFF. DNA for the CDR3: TGTGCCAGCACCCCTCAAGGTCGAGGGTCGACTGAAGCTTTCTTT.

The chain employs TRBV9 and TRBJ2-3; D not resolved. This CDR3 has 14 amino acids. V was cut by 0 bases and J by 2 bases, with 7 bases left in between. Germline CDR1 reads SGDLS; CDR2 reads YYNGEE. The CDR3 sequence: CASSVAAHTDTQYF. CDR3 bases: TGTGCCAGCAGCGTAGCCGCCCACACAGATACGCAGTATTTT.

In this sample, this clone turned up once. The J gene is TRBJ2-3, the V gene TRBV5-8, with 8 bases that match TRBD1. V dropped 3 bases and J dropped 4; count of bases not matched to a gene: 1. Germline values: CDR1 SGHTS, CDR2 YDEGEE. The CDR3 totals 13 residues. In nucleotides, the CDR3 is TGTGCCAGCAGCTGGACAGGGTCAGATACGCAGTATTTT. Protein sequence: CASSWTGSDTQYF.

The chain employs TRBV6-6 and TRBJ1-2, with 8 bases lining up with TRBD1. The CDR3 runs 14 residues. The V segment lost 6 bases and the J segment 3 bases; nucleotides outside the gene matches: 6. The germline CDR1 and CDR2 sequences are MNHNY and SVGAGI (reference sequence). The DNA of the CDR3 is TGTGCCAGCAGAAACAGGGGGGATGACTATGGCTACACCTTC. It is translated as CASRNRGDDYGYTF.

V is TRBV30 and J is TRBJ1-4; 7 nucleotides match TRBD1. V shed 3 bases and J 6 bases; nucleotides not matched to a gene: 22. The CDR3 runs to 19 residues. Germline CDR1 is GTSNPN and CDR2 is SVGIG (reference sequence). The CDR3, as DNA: TGTGCCTGGAGAGAAAAACCGGGACAGCGTACAAGGGCTGATGAAAAACTGTTTTTT. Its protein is CAWREKPGQRTRADEKLFF.

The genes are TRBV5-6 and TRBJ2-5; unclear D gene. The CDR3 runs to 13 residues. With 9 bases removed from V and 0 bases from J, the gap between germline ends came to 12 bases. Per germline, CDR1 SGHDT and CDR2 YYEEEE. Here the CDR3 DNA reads TGTGCCACCGCCAACATGTACCAAGAGACCCAGTACTTC. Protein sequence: CATANMYQETQYF.

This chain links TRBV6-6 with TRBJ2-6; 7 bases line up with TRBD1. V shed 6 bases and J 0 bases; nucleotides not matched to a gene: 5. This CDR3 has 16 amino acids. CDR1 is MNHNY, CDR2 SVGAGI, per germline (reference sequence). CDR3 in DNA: TGTGCCAGCAGACCGGGACAGAGCTCTGGGGCCAACGTCCTGACTTTC. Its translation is CASRPGQSSGANVLTF.

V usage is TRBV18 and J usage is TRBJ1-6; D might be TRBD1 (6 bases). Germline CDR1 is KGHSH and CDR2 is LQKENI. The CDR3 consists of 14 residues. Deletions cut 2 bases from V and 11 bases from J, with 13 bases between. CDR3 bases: TGTGCCAGCTCACCAGTAGGGGGTAGGACACCCCTCCACTTT. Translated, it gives CASSPVGGRTPLHF.

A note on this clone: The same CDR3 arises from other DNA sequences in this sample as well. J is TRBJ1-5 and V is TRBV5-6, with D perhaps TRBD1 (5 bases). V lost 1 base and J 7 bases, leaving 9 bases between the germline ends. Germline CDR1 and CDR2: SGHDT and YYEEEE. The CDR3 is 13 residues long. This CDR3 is CASSLTGDQPQHF. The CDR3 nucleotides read TGTGCCAGCAGCTTGACAGGAGACCAGCCCCAGCATTTT.

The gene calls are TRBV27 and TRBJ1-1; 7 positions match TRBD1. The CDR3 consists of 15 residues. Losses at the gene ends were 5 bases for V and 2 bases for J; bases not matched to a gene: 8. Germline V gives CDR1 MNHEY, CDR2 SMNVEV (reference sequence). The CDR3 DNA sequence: TGTGCCAGCAGTACCCGACAGGGCGCAAACACTGAAGCTTTCTTT. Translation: CASSTRQGANTEAFF.

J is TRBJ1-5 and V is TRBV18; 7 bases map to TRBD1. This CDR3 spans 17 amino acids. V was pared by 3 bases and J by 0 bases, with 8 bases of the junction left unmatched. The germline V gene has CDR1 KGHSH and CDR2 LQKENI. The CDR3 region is CASSPTDRENSNQPQHF. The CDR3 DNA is TGTGCCAGCTCACCTACCGACAGGGAAAATAGCAATCAGCCCCAGCATTTT.

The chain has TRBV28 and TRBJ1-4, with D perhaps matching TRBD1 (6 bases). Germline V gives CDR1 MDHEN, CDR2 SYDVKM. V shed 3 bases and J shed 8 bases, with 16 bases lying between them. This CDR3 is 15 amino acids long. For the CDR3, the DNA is TGTGCCAGCAGTTTGCTTGGGGGCGAAGGGGAAAAACTGTTTTTT. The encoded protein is CASSLLGGEGEKLFF.

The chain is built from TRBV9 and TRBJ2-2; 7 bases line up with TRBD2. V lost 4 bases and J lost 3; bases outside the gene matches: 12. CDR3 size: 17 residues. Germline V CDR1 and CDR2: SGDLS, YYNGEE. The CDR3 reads CASSRGLPQFYTGELFF. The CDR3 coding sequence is TGTGCCAGCAGCCGGGGACTACCTCAATTTTACACCGGGGAGCTGTTTTTT. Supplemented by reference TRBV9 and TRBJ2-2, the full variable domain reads DSGVTQTPKHLITATGQRVTLRCSPRSGDLSVYWYQQSLDQGLQFLIQYYNGEERAKGNILERFSAQQFPDLHSELNLSSLELGDSALYFCASSRGLPQFYTGELFFGEGSRLTVL.

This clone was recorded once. Here the CDR3 reads CASNPGRLEPQHF. The CDR3 coding sequence is TGTGCCAGCAACCCTGGGAGGTTGGAGCCCCAGCATTTT. J is TRBJ1-5 and V is TRBV28; no clear D gene. The V and J ends lost 7 bases and 8 bases respectively, with 15 bases between them. The germline CDR1 and CDR2 sequences are MDHEN and SYDVKM. The CDR3 has 13 residues.

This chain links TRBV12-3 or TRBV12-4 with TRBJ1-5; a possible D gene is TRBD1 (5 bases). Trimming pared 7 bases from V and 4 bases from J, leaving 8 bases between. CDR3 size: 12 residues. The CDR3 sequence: CASTGGNQPQHF. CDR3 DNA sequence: TGTGCCAGCACGGGGGGAAATCAGCCCCAGCATTTT.

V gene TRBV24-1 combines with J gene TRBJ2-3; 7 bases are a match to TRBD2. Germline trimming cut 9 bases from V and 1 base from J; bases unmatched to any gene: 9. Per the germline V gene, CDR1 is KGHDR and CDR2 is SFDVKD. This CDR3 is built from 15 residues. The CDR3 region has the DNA TGTGCCACCCCCGGCGGGGAGGGAGGCACAGATACGCAGTATTTT. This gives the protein CATPGGEGGTDTQYF.

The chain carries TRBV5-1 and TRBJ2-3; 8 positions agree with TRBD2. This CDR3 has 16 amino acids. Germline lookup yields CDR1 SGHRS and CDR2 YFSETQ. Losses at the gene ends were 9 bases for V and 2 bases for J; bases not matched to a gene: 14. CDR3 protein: CATAAWAGGNTDTQYF. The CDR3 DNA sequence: TGCGCCACAGCAGCTTGGGCGGGGGGCAACACAGATACGCAGTATTTT.

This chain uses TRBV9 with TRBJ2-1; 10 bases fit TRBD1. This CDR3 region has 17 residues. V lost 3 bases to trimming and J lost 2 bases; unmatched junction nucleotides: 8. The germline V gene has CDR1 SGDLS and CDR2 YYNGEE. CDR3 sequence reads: CASSGTGGIPTYNEQFF. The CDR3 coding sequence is TGTGCCAGCAGCGGGACAGGGGGTATACCTACCTACAATGAGCAGTTCTTC. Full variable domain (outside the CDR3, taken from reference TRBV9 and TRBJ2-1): DSGVTQTPKHLITATGQRVTLRCSPRSGDLSVYWYQQSLDQGLQFLIQYYNGEERAKGNILERFSAQQFPDLHSELNLSSLELGDSALYFCASSGTGGIPTYNEQFFGPGTRLTVL.

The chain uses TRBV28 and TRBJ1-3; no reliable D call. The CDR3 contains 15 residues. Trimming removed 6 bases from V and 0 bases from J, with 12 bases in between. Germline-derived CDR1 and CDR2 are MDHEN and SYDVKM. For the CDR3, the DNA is TGTGCCAGCAGGCCCAGGCCACTCTCTGGAAACACCATATATTTT. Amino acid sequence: CASRPRPLSGNTIYF.

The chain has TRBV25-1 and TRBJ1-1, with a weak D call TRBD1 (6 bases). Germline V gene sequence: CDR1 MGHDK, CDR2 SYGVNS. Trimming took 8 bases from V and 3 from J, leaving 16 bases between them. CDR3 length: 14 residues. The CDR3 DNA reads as TGTGCCAGCGCGAAGGGGGGGTGGGACACTGAAGCTTTCTTT. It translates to CASAKGGWDTEAFF. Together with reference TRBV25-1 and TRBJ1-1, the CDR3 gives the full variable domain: EADIYQTPRYLVIGTGKKITLECSQTMGHDKMYWYQQDPGMELHLIHYSYGVNSTEKGDLSSESTVSRIRTEHFPLTLESARPSHTSQYLCASAKGGWDTEAFFGQGTRLTVV.

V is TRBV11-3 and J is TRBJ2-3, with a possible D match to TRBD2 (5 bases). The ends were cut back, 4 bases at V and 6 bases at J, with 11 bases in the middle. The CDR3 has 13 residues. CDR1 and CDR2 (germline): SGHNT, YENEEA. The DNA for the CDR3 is TGTGCCAGCAGCTCCGTTCCGGGGGATACGCAGTATTTT. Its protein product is CASSSVPGDTQYF.

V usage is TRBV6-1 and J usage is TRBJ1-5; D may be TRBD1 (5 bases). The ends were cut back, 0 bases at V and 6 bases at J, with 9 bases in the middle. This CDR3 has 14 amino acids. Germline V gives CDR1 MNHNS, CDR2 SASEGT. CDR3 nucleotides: TGTGCCAGCAGTGAAGCGAGGGGTACTCAGCCCCAGCATTTT. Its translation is CASSEARGTQPQHF.

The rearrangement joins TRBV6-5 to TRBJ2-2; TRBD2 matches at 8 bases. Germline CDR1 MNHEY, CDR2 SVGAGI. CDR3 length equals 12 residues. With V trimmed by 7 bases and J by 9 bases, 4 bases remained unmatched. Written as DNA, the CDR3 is TGTGCCAGCACCCCGGGGGGGAGGGAGCTGTTTTTT. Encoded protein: CASTPGGRELFF.

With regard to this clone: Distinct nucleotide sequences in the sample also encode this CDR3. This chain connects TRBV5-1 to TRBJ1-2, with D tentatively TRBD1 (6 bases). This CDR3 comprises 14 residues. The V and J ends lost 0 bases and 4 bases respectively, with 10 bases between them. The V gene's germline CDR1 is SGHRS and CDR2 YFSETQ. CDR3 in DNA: TGCGCCAGCAGCTTGGAGCAGGGGCTCTATGGCTACACCTTC. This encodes CASSLEQGLYGYTF.